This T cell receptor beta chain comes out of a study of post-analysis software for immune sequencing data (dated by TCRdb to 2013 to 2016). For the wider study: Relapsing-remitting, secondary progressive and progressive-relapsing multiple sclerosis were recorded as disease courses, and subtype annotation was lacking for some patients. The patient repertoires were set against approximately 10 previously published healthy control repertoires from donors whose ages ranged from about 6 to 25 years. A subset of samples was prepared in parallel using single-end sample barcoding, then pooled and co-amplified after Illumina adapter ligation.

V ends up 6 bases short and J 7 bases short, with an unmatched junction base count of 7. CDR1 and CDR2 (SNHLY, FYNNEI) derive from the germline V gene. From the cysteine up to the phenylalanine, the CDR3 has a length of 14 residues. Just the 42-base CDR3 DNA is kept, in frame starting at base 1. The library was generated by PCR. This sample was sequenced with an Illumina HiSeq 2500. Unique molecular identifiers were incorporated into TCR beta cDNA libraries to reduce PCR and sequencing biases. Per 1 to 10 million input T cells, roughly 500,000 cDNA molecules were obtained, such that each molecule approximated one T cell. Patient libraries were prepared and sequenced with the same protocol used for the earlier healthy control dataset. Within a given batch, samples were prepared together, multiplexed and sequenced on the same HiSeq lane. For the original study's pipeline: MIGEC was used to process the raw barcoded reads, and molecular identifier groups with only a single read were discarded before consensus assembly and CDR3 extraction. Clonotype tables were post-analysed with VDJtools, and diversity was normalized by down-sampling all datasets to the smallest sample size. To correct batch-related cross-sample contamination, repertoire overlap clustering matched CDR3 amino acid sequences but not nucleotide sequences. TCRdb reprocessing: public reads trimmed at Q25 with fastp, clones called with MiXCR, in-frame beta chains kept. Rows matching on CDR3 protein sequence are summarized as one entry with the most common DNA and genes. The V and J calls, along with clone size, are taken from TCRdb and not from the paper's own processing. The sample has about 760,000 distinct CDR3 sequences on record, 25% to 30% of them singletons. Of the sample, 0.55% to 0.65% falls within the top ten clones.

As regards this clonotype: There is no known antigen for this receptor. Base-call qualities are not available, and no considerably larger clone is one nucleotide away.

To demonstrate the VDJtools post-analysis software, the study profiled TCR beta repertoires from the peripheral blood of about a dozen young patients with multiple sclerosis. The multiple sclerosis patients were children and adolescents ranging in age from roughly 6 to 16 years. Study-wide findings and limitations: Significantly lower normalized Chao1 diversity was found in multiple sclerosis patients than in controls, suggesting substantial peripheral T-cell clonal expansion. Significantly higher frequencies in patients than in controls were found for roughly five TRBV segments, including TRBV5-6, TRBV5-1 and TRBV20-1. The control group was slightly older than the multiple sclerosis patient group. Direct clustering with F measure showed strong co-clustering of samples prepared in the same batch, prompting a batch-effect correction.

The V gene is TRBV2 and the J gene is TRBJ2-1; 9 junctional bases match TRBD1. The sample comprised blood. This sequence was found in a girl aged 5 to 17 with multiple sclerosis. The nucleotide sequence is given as TGTGCCAGCAGGAGGACAGGGGTAAGGAATGAGCAGTTCTTC. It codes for CASRRTGVRNEQFF.